This TCR beta chain was observed in a study of T-cell memory formation after mild COVID-19 listed by TCRdb under 2021. Concerning the study at large: Most TCR sequence clusters were specific to one of the two donors. T-cell clones expanding and contracting after mild COVID-19 in two donors were tracked by longitudinal TCRalpha and TCRbeta repertoire sequencing. The cohort comprised two young, previously healthy adult volunteers, one female and one male.

Paper-wide results and their limitations: Only a couple of mild cases were covered by the study, and larger cohorts that include severe cases with pre-infection samples were considered necessary. The second-wave clones that peaked on day 37 were not confirmed to be SARS-CoV-2 specific. Some responding clones were detected in pre-infection memory, which suggested that pre-existing cross-reactive memory T cells had joined the SARS-CoV-2 response. Balanced CD4/CD8 phenotypes were observed for clones contracting from day 15 to 85, whereas a bias towards CD4+ was observed for a second wave of clones expanding from day 15 to 37. Contracting CD4+ clones turned up mainly in the CM and EM memory subsets, whereas EMRA was where CD8+ clones were enriched.

Ficoll-Paque density gradient centrifugation was the method used to isolate PBMCs. For this clonotype: Its antigen specificity is not known. Base qualities are missing; no much larger clone stands one base away.

The listed sequencing device is Illumina NovaSeq 6000. TCRalpha and TCRbeta cDNA libraries were constructed by 5'RACE with constant-segment primers, with sample barcodes and unique molecular identifiers being introduced. RNA was extracted from every sample with Trizol reagent. Amplification of the libraries took two PCR steps, and the second step added a second sample barcode plus Illumina TruSeq adapters. Libraries were sequenced on an Illumina NovaSeq with 2 x 150 bp paired-end reads. The authors' analysis ran thus. With migec v1.2.7, reads were demultiplexed and then collapsed into UMI-guided consensus sequences. With mixcr v2.1.11, UMI consensuses were aligned to TRA and TRB V and J templates and assembled into clonotypes. A clonotype was counted as expanded or contracted only when both edgeR and NoisET called the clonotype significant, with the noise models trained on biological replicates. For edgeR calls, the cutoffs were a false discovery rate-adjusted p below 0.01 and a log2 fold-change threshold of 1. PCA with hierarchical clustering of max-normalized trajectories of the 1000 most abundant clonotypes was used as exploratory dynamics analysis. Separately sequenced CD4+ and CD8+ repertoires were used to assign a CD4 or CD8 phenotype to each responding clone. TCRdb reprocessed the public reads (quality trimming at Q25 with fastp, clone calling with MiXCR) and kept in-frame beta chains. Entries are consolidated by CDR3 protein sequence, retaining the most common genes and DNA. The V and J calls, along with clone size, are taken from TCRdb and not from the paper's own processing. For this sample there are fewer than 300,000 distinct CDR3 sequences; 16% appear just once. The top ten clonotypes cover around 23% of the sample.

From the germline V gene, CDR1 is MDHEN and CDR2 is SYDVKM. The CDR3 spans 13 residues, from the cysteine through the phenylalanine. Only the CDR3 DNA stays, 39 bases, in frame from base 1. V gives up 10 bases and J gives up 0 bases, and the segment between their germline ends measures 12 bases. Sample: PBMCs or a T cell subset sorted from them (not recorded which). This sequence originates from a man aged 18 to 30 who had mild COVID-19 (a few samples of this study predate the infection). The sample titles of this study are shuffled in the database, so cell type and time point are left out; the donor was told from shared clones. The chain couples TRBV28 to TRBJ1-2, with the D gene uncertain. The nucleotide sequence is given as TGTGCCACCCGGACGGAGGCTAACTATGGCTACACCTTC. Translated, this is CATRTEANYGYTF.